The rows below give T cell receptor beta chains drawn from one sample of a study of blood T cell repertoires in COVID-19. Sequencing was performed with immunoSEQ multiplex PCR; in TCRdb, only in-frame clones are kept and a portion is missing. Here the sample spans 300,000 to 350,000 clones, more than 70% being singletons. The material sequenced was peripheral blood. The receptors were gathered from a woman aged 55-70 years with COVID-19, enrolled during active disease. Both conserved end residues are part of each CDR3. A D gene is named only where the DNA matches it firmly. Clone size is stated in some rows and not others, as once, few, many or a class when expanded.

d_call j_call clone_size v_call cdr3_aa cdr3_nt
NA TRBJ1-2 NA TRBV3-1/TRBV3-2 CASTQGSYGYTF TGTGCCAGCACTCAGGGCTCCTATGGCTACACCTTC
NA TRBJ2-3 few TRBV21-1 CASSKMFRGTSTDTQYF TGTGCCAGCAGCAAGATGTTCAGGGGAACTAGCACAGATACGCAGTATTTT
TRBD2 TRBJ2-5 once TRBV9 CASSPRTSGGRETQYF TGTGCCAGCAGCCCGAGGACTAGCGGGGGGCGGGAGACCCAGTACTTC
NA TRBJ2-4 NA TRBV5-5 CASSLPQYKNIQYF TGTGCCAGCAGCTTGCCCCAGTACAAAAACATTCAGTACTTC
NA TRBJ2-1 NA TRBV6-5 CASRGSDSSYNEQFF TGTGCCAGCAGGGGATCGGACTCTTCCTACAATGAGCAGTTCTTC
NA TRBJ1-1 NA TRBV2 CASSRGIRTEAFF TGTGCCAGCAGCCGGGGGATTAGGACTGAAGCTTTCTTT
NA TRBJ2-1 NA TRBV5-5 CASTKTYPSSNEQFF TGTGCCAGCACTAAAACCTATCCGTCATCCAATGAGCAGTTCTTC
NA TRBJ1-2 NA TRBV11-3 CASSLCCRDGYTF TGTGCCAGCAGCTTATGTTGCAGGGATGGCTACACCTTC
TRBD1 TRBJ2-2 NA TRBV19 CASRTYRGRPLMTNTGELFF TGTGCCAGTAGGACGTACAGGGGCCGACCCTTGATGACGAACACCGGGGAGCTGTTTTTT
NA TRBJ1-1 once TRBV7-3 CASSSDHMNTEAFF TGTGCCAGCAGCTCAGATCACATGAACACTGAAGCTTTCTTT
NA TRBJ2-3 NA TRBV3-1/TRBV3-2 CASSLRGRDTQYF TGTGCCAGCAGCCTCCGAGGCAGAGATACGCAGTATTTT
NA TRBJ1-1 NA TRBV19 CASRGRGTGNTEAFF TGTGCCAGTAGAGGAAGGGGGACGGGGAACACTGAAGCTTTCTTT
NA TRBJ1-2 NA TRBV7-3 CASSFTPATGFVGDYGYTF TGTGCCAGCAGCTTCACTCCCGCCACCGGGTTTGTAGGCGACTATGGCTACACCTTC
TRBD1 TRBJ1-1 NA TRBV7-8 CASIVGTGVGAEAFF TGTGCCAGCATAGTAGGGACAGGGGTGGGGGCTGAAGCTTTCTTT
TRBD1 TRBJ1-3 few TRBV7-6 CASSPRPGQGFSGNTIYF TGTGCCAGCAGCCCGCGGCCGGGACAGGGATTTTCAGGAAACACCATATATTTT
TRBD2 TRBJ2-2 NA TRBV14 CASSLTSGVNTGELFF TGTGCCAGCAGCCTTACTAGCGGGGTCAACACCGGGGAGCTGTTTTTT
TRBD1 TRBJ1-6 NA TRBV19 CASRPTGVYNSPLHF TGTGCCAGTAGACCAACAGGGGTTTATAATTCACCCCTCCACTTT
NA TRBJ1-5 NA TRBV4-1 CASSQGGGAGNQPQHF TGCGCCAGCAGCCAGGGCGGGGGCGCCGGCAATCAGCCCCAGCATTTT
NA TRBJ2-5 once TRBV12-3/TRBV12-4 CASSFLETQYF TGTGCCAGCAGTTTCTTAGAGACCCAGTACTTC
NA TRBJ1-1 NA TRBV6-5 CASIGAGKNTEAFF TGTGCCAGCATTGGGGCAGGCAAGAACACTGAAGCTTTCTTT
TRBD1 TRBJ2-2 NA TRBV6-5 CASSYGTGGAGGELFF TGTGCCAGCAGTTACGGGACAGGGGGCGCGGGCGGGGAGCTGTTTTTT
NA TRBJ2-5 NA TRBV2 CASSGWSVKQETQYF TGTGCCAGCAGTGGATGGTCGGTGAAACAAGAGACCCAGTACTTC
NA TRBJ1-5 NA TRBV2 CASSEASASQGPQHF TGTGCCAGCAGTGAAGCGTCGGCGTCCCAGGGGCCCCAGCATTTT
NA TRBJ1-1 once TRBV3-1/TRBV3-2 CASSLSGQSTEAFF TGTGCCAGCAGCCTTTCAGGGCAGAGCACTGAAGCTTTCTTT
NA TRBJ1-5 NA TRBV7-3 CASSLTRASPQHF TGTGCCAGCAGCTTAACGAGAGCCTCGCCCCAGCATTTT
TRBD1 TRBJ1-2 NA TRBV7-2 CASSLLPAGQGGGYTF TGTGCCAGCAGCTTATTACCGGCGGGACAGGGAGGTGGCTACACCTTC
NA TRBJ2-7 few TRBV7-9 CASTGGYEQYF TGTGCCAGCACGGGCGGCTACGAGCAGTACTTC
NA TRBJ1-2 NA TRBV19 CASSLQGTLYGYTF TGTGCCAGTAGTCTTCAAGGGACTCTCTATGGCTACACCTTC
NA TRBJ1-2 NA TRBV19 CASSIRSSRGEGGYTF TGTGCCAGTAGTATTAGGTCGAGCAGGGGCGAGGGCGGCTACACCTTC
TRBD1 TRBJ2-5 NA TRBV7-3 CASSLQGDRARGTQYF TGTGCCAGCAGCTTACAGGGGGACAGGGCCCGGGGGACCCAGTACTTC
NA TRBJ1-2 NA TRBV6-5 CASSNVQGSLGGYTF TGTGCCAGCAGTAACGTACAGGGAAGCCTTGGTGGCTACACCTTC
NA TRBJ1-1 once TRBV6-5 CASMGGKETEAFF TGTGCCAGCATGGGGGGGAAGGAGACTGAAGCTTTCTTT
NA TRBJ1-3 NA TRBV21-1 CASIRFRLPSGNTIYF TGTGCCAGCATTCGTTTCAGGCTCCCCTCTGGAAACACCATATATTTT
TRBD1 TRBJ2-7 NA TRBV7-9 CASSLGTGVDEQYF TGTGCCAGCAGCTTAGGGACAGGTGTCGACGAGCAGTACTTC
TRBD1 TRBJ1-2 NA TRBV4-1 CASSQEGTAYDFNYGYTF TGCGCCAGCAGCCAAGAGGGGACAGCGTATGACTTTAACTATGGCTACACCTTC
TRBD1 TRBJ2-1 NA TRBV7-3 CASSDGTGPLHEQFF TGTGCCAGCAGCGACGGGACAGGGCCTCTCCATGAGCAGTTCTTC
NA TRBJ2-1 NA TRBV3-1/TRBV3-2 CASSSRGNEQFF TGTGCCAGCAGCTCCCGGGGGAATGAGCAGTTCTTC
TRBD1 TRBJ2-2 NA TRBV2 CASSVQGTGELFF TGTGCCAGCAGTGTACAGGGGACCGGGGAGCTGTTTTTT
TRBD2 TRBJ2-3 NA TRBV6-4 CASSEGGGTDTQYF TGTGCCAGCAGTGAGGGCGGGGGAACAGATACGCAGTATTTT
TRBD2 TRBJ2-2 NA TRBV5-1 CASRGLAGATGELFF TGCGCCAGCAGGGGACTAGCGGGGGCCACCGGGGAGCTGTTTTTT
NA TRBJ1-3 NA TRBV19 CASSILAGGSGNTIYF TGTGCCAGTAGTATCCTCGCCGGGGGGTCTGGAAACACCATATATTTT
NA TRBJ1-5 NA TRBV7-2 CASSPHLPGGQPQHF TGTGCCAGCAGCCCCCACCTTCCGGGTGGACAGCCCCAGCATTTT
TRBD1 TRBJ1-1 NA TRBV6-5 CASSYARGRTEAFF TGTGCCAGCAGTTACGCCAGGGGGCGAACTGAAGCTTTCTTT
TRBD1 TRBJ1-5 NA TRBV6-5 CASTHRGSNQPQHF TGTGCCAGCACTCACAGGGGAAGCAATCAGCCCCAGCATTTT
NA TRBJ2-1 NA TRBV5-1 CASSYDTRSYNEQFF TGCGCCAGCAGCTACGACACTCGCTCCTACAATGAGCAGTTCTTC
NA TRBJ2-3 NA TRBV19 CASSIDRMADTQYF TGTGCCAGTAGTATAGACAGGATGGCAGATACGCAGTATTTT
TRBD2 TRBJ2-1 NA TRBV3-1/TRBV3-2 CASSQVLAGPYNEQFF TGTGCCAGCAGCCAAGTGTTAGCGGGGCCTTACAATGAGCAGTTCTTC
TRBD2 TRBJ2-5 NA TRBV9 CASSVGLAGGYQETQYF TGTGCCAGCAGCGTAGGGCTAGCGGGGGGATACCAAGAGACCCAGTACTTC
TRBD1 TRBJ1-5 NA TRBV30 CAWSRGQSNQPQHF TGTGCCTGGAGTAGGGGGCAAAGCAATCAGCCCCAGCATTTT
NA TRBJ1-6 NA TRBV7-2 CASSLDGGNNSPLHF TGTGCCAGCAGCTTAGATGGGGGCAACAATTCACCCCTCCACTTT
TRBD1 TRBJ1-6 NA TRBV9 CASSVGGGLYNSPLHF TGTGCCAGCAGCGTAGGAGGGGGCCTCTATAATTCACCCCTCCACTTT
NA TRBJ1-1 few TRBV14 CASSPFFGARGTNTEAFF TGTGCCAGCAGCCCCTTCTTCGGGGCGCGGGGTACGAACACTGAAGCTTTCTTT
NA TRBJ1-1 NA TRBV5-6 CASSLPDRLPHTEAFF TGTGCCAGCAGCTTACCTGACAGGCTCCCCCACACTGAAGCTTTCTTT
NA TRBJ1-4 once TRBV15 CATSKGVRSNEKLFF TGTGCCACCAGCAAGGGGGTCCGGAGTAATGAAAAACTGTTTTTT